This T cell receptor beta chain was sequenced during a study of T cell repertoires in aging, cancer and after chemotherapy. For the study at large: Donors were grouped into six age bands spanning 30 or younger through 70 or older. Paired samples before and after chemotherapy came from glioblastoma patients receiving temozolomide-based therapy. Regarding the study as a whole: In cancer patients, declining TCR diversity with age involved lost richness and lost evenness. The repertoire data cannot show anything about immunological memory following chemotherapy.

In its sample, this clonotype was seen once. Its antigen is not identified. The template was genomic DNA from peripheral blood, not RNA. A mixed TRB-A/B primer pool amplified rearranged TRB by multiplex touch-down PCR. TCRdb recomputed calls from the multiplex PCR reads with MiXCR, one row per CDR3 protein. The sample carries roughly 7,800 distinct CDR3 sequences, about half recorded once. The sequencing input was blood. This clonotype originated in a human donor with a solid tumor.

Written as DNA, the CDR3 is TGCGCCAGCAGCCAAGAGCTGACCTACGAGCAGTACTTC. It encodes CASSQELTYEQYF. The chain carries TRBV4-3 and TRBJ2-7; D is ambiguous. The CDR3 consists of 13 residues. The V gene's germline CDR1 is LGHNA and CDR2 YSLEER. The ends were cut back, 0 bases at V and 2 bases at J, with 5 bases in the middle.